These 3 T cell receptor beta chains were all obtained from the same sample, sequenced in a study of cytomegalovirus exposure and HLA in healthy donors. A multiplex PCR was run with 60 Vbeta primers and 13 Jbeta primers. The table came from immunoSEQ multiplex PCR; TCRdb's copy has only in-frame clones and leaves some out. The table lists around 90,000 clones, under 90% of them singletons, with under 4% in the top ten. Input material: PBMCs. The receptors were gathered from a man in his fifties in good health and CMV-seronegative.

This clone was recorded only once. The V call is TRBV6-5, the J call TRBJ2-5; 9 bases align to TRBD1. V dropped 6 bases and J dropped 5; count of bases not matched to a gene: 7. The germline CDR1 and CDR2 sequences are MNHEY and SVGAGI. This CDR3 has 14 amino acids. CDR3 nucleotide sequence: TGTGCCAGCAGCTCACAGGGGGCGCGGGAGACCCAGTACTTC. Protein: CASSSQGARETQYF.

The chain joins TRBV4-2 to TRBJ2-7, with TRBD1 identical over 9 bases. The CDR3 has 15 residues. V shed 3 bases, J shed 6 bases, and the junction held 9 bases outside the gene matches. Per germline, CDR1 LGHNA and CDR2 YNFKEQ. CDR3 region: CASSQEPGQGSEQYF. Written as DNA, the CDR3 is TGTGCCAGCAGCCAGGAACCGGGACAGGGAAGCGAGCAGTACTTC.

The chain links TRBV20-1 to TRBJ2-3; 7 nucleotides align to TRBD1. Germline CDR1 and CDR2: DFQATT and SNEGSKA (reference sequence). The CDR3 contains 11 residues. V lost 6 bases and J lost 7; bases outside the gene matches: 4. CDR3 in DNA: TGCAGTGCCGGACAGGAAAATACGCAGTATTTT. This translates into CSAGQENTQYF.